This T cell receptor beta chain was sequenced in a study of blood T cells in healthy people across ages. In its sample, this clonotype was seen a few times. Its specificity is not known. Next came a second PCR, run for about 6 to 12 cycles, which used a sample-barcoded 5' primer along with a J-beta primer mix. Researchers report that a template-switch adaptor with 12 random nucleotides tagged each cDNA molecule. TCRdb processed the 5' RACE reads anew with MiXCR; each CDR3 protein has one entry. Among roughly 1.9 million distinct CDR3 sequences listed, about two fifths were seen once. Study-level points and caveats: The diversity estimates, figures obtained from one million T cells, were considered underestimates.

Per the germline V gene, CDR1 is MNHEY and CDR2 is SVGEGT. Unmatched junction bases numbered 5, after V lost 6 bases and J lost 3 bases. The CDR3 totals 14 residues. Sequencing was performed on blood. This chain uses TRBV6-2 or TRBV6-3 with TRBJ2-7; 10 bases line up with TRBD2. The receptor comes from a human donor in good health. The chain's CDR3 is CASSPAGGNYEQYF. The CDR3 nucleotides read TGTGCCAGCAGCCCAGCGGGGGGGAACTACGAGCAGTACTTC.